The rows below give T cell receptor beta chains drawn from one sample of a study of technical replicates of blood from several donors. Only in-frame clones appear in the TCRdb table, and some are missing; sequencing was by immunoSEQ multiplex PCR. The table lists 100,000 or so clones, 95% to 96% of them singletons. Sequencing was done on a sample of T cells isolated from PBMCs. The receptor source for this set is a human donor in good health. Each CDR3 is given with its conserved first and last residue. A D gene is named only where the DNA matches it firmly. Clone size, where shown, is once, few, many, or a class for clones that have expanded.

j_call v_call clone_size d_call cdr3_nt cdr3_aa
TRBJ1-5 TRBV15 . . TGTGCCACCAGCCAGTATCAAGGAGGCAATCAGCCCCAGCATTTT CATSQYQGGNQPQHF
TRBJ1-6 TRBV19 . . TGTGCCAGTAGTATGGGCGTCGGGGTCGCGGCACCCCTCCACTTT CASSMGVGVAAPLHF
TRBJ2-3 TRBV10-3 . TRBD2 TGTGCCACCCGTACCGGGACTAGCAGCGATACGCAGTATTTT CATRTGTSSDTQYF
TRBJ1-2 TRBV10-3 . . TGTGCCATCAGTGAGCGGGACAAGCTTAACTATGGCTACACCTTC CAISERDKLNYGYTF
TRBJ1-1 TRBV9 few . TGTGCCAGCAGCGTAGGGTCGGGTACCACTGAAGCTTTCTTT CASSVGSGTTEAFF
TRBJ2-7 TRBV6-5 . . TGTGCCAGCGGTTACGAGGCCTACTACGAGCAGTACTTC CASGYEAYYEQYF
TRBJ1-2 TRBV19 . . TGTGCCAGTAGTCGGTCGGGCCCGGACACCTGGTTCGATGGCTACACCTTC CASSRSGPDTWFDGYTF
TRBJ2-7 TRBV6-5 many TRBD1 TGTGCCAGCAGTTACTCTTGGGGACAGGGGTACGAGCAGTACTTC CASSYSWGQGYEQYF
TRBJ2-5 TRBV7-2 . . TGTGCCAGCAGCTTTTCTAGAAGGGAGACCCAGTACTTC CASSFSRRETQYF
TRBJ1-1 TRBV5-1 . . TGCGCCAGCAGCTCTCTAGGGGGGGACCGGGCTTTCTTT CASSSLGGDRAFF
TRBJ2-7 TRBV2 . . TGTGCCAGCTCCTGGGGGCAGACCCGCTACGAGCAGTACTTC CASSWGQTRYEQYF
TRBJ2-7 TRBV30 once . TGTGCCTGGAGTGTAAACAGAGCCTACGAGCAGTACTTC CAWSVNRAYEQYF
TRBJ2-1 TRBV11-3 . TRBD2 TGTGCCAGCAGCCCGGGAGGTTCAAGGGGTGAGCAGTTCTTC CASSPGGSRGEQFF
TRBJ2-1 TRBV14 once TRBD1 TGTGCCAGCAGCCAAGATTTGGGCATAGGGGGCGTCTACAATGAGCAGTTCTTC CASSQDLGIGGVYNEQFF
TRBJ1-5 TRBV19 . TRBD1 TGTGCCAGTAGTCACGGGACAGGGGAGTGGAGTCAGCCCCAGCATTTT CASSHGTGEWSQPQHF
TRBJ2-3 TRBV10-3 . TRBD2 TGTGCCATCAGGGCTTCTAGCGGCCACACAGATACGCAGTATTTT CAIRASSGHTDTQYF
TRBJ1-2 TRBV5-4 . . TGTGCCAGCAGGATCCAGGGAAACTATGGCTACACCTTC CASRIQGNYGYTF
TRBJ2-1 TRBV6-1 . TRBD2 TGTGCCAGCAGGCAAGCGGGAGGGCTATACAATGAGCAGTTCTTC CASRQAGGLYNEQFF
TRBJ2-2 TRBV14 once TRBD1 TGTGCCAGCAGCTTTTTCGGGACAGAGGCCGGGGAGCTGTTTTTT CASSFFGTEAGELFF
TRBJ1-1 TRBV30 . . TGTGCCTGGAGTGTACAACTGAACACTGAAGCTTTCTTT CAWSVQLNTEAFF
TRBJ1-1 TRBV5-8 . TRBD1 TGTGCCAGCTGCTGTAGACAGGGGACCCCGGAAGCTTTCTTT CASCCRQGTPEAFF
TRBJ2-7 TRBV14 once TRBD2 TGTGCCAGCAGCCGCGGGACTAGCGGGCTCTACGAGCAGTACTTC CASSRGTSGLYEQYF
TRBJ1-5 TRBV5-6 . . TGTGCCACGTCTTGCAATCAGCCCCAGCATTTT CATSCNQPQHF
TRBJ1-3 TRBV15 . . TGTGCCACCAGCCCCGCCCGGCAGGGTAAGGCTGGAAACACCATATATTTT CATSPARQGKAGNTIYF
TRBJ1-4 TRBV11-2 . . TGTGCCAGCAGCTTCAAACCCCCTGGGGAGGGTGAAAAACTGTTTTTT CASSFKPPGEGEKLFF
TRBJ2-5 TRBV5-1 . . TGCGCCAGCAGCATACCGGGACAACTCCAAGAGACCCAGTACTTC CASSIPGQLQETQYF
TRBJ2-1 TRBV7-8 . . TGTGCCAGCAGCTTGGGGGGGGCAAGCTACAATGAGCAGTTCTTC CASSLGGASYNEQFF
TRBJ2-7 TRBV5-1 . TRBD1 TGCGCCAGCAGCTCCCGGACAGGGAATTACGAGCAGTACTTC CASSSRTGNYEQYF
TRBJ2-7 TRBV7-8 once TRBD2 TGTGCCAGCAGCCGAAGCTTAGCGGGGGGCTACGAGCAGTACTTC CASSRSLAGGYEQYF
TRBJ1-1 TRBV21-1 . . TGTGCCAGCAGCAAAAAATGGGTGATTGGGGGAGGCACTGAAGCTTTCTTT CASSKKWVIGGGTEAFF
TRBJ2-3 TRBV6-1 . . TGTGCCAGCAGTATCCGGGACTTTACAGATACGCAGTATTTT CASSIRDFTDTQYF
TRBJ2-3 TRBV7-2 . TRBD2 TGTGCCAGCACCAGCGGGACTTACACAGATACGCAGTATTTT CASTSGTYTDTQYF
TRBJ1-3 TRBV27 . . TGTGCCAGCAGAGAAACAGGAGTTTACTCTGGAAACACCATATATTTT CASRETGVYSGNTIYF
TRBJ2-7 TRBV28 . TRBD1 TGTGCCAGCAGTCCTCGAGGGGACAGGGCTTCTCGCGTCTACGAGCAGTACTTC CASSPRGDRASRVYEQYF
TRBJ1-4 TRBV27 . . TGTGCCAGCAGCAGGACAAGCAAAGGCGAAAAACTGTTTTTT CASSRTSKGEKLFF
TRBJ2-5 TRBV7-7 . TRBD2 TGTGCTAGCAGCTTAGGTGGACTAGCGGGGATAGGGGGAGAGACCCAGTACTTC CASSLGGLAGIGGETQYF
TRBJ2-5 TRBV5-1 . TRBD1 TGCGCCAGCAGACCCGGACAGGGGAAAGAGACCCAGTACTTC CASRPGQGKETQYF
TRBJ1-3 TRBV5-1 . TRBD1 TGCGCCAGCAGCCGTTCGACAGGGGAGGCTGGAAACACCATATATTTT CASSRSTGEAGNTIYF
TRBJ2-3 TRBV2 . . TGTGCCAGCAGTCCGGGGTTCAGCACAGATACGCAGTATTTT CASSPGFSTDTQYF
TRBJ2-7 TRBV19 . TRBD1 TGTGCCAGTAGTACCTTCCCGGGACAGCCGAAATCGAAATACGAGCAGTACTTC CASSTFPGQPKSKYEQYF
TRBJ2-1 TRBV5-1 . TRBD2 TGCGCCAGCAGCTTGGGTCTTCTAGCGGGAGGGAATGAGCAGTTCTTC CASSLGLLAGGNEQFF
TRBJ1-1 TRBV5-5 . TRBD1 TGTGCCAGCAGAATTGGAGGGGGCAAAGGCACTGAAGCTTTCTTT CASRIGGGKGTEAFF
TRBJ2-5 TRBV11-2 . . TGTGCCAGCAGCTTCTTCAGTCACAACCAGTACTTC CASSFFSHNQYF
TRBJ2-7 TRBV2 . TRBD1 TGTGCCAGCAGCGACGGGACAGGGAACGAGCAGTACTTC CASSDGTGNEQYF
TRBJ1-6 TRBV5-4 . . TGTGCCAGCAGCGTGGAACAGGTTAATTCACCCCTCCACTTT CASSVEQVNSPLHF
TRBJ2-5 TRBV5-1 . TRBD1 TGCGCCAGCCGCGGGGGACAGGGCGAGACCCAGTACTTC CASRGGQGETQYF
TRBJ2-1 TRBV6-1 . TRBD1 TGTGCCAGCAGCCGACAGGGGAATCGCTACAATGAGCAGTTCTTC CASSRQGNRYNEQFF
TRBJ2-1 TRBV6-4 . . TGTGCCAGCAGTGACTATGGCGGCTACAATGAGCAGTTCTTC CASSDYGGYNEQFF
TRBJ1-2 TRBV7-9 . TRBD1 TGTGCCAGCAGCTCCGCCGGGACAGGGGGCTTGTCTGATGGCTACACCTTC CASSSAGTGGLSDGYTF
TRBJ1-1 TRBV5-5 . . TGTGCCAGCAGCCCCGGGCGCGGGCCCACTGAAGCTTTCTTT CASSPGRGPTEAFF
TRBJ2-7 TRBV11-3 . TRBD1 TGTGCCAGCAGCTACATCCCGGGACAGGGGCGTGAGGAGCAGTACTTC CASSYIPGQGREEQYF
TRBJ2-3 TRBV2 once . TGTGCCAGCAGCCCGCCCCCCGCGCGGGTTGCGGATACGCAGTATTTT CASSPPPARVADTQYF